This T cell receptor beta chain was profiled in a study of cytomegalovirus exposure and HLA in healthy donors. With 60 Vbeta and 13 Jbeta primers, the PCR was carried out. Data came from immunoSEQ multiplex PCR; TCRdb stores just in-frame clones and leaves some out. The repertoire has around 99,000 clones, approximately 81% of them found once; the top ten carry about 2.2%. Healthy bone marrow donors made up the donors. This CDR3 spans 15 amino acids. The ends lost 3 bases at V and 0 bases at J; junction bases unmatched: 7. Germline loops: CDR1 GTSNPN, CDR2 SVGIG (reference sequence). Sequenced material: PBMCs. This clonotype was obtained from a man under 40 in good health and CMV-seronegative. The J gene is TRBJ2-7, the V gene TRBV30; 8 bases match TRBD1. CDR3 sequence (DNA): TGTGCCTGGAGCGCTAAGACAGGGGTCTCCTACGAGCAGTACTTC. Its translation: CAWSAKTGVSYEQYF.